These T cell receptor beta chains were read from a single sample in a study of blood T cell repertoires in COVID-19. The table came from immunoSEQ multiplex PCR; TCRdb's copy has only in-frame clones and leaves some out. The repertoire has about 160,000 clones, 90% of them found once; the top ten carry over 15%. Sequencing input: peripheral blood. The receptors derive from a man between 60 and 75 years old with active or convalescent COVID-19. CDR3s include the opening cysteine and the closing phenylalanine or tryptophan. A D gene is named only where the DNA matches it firmly. Not every row has a clone size; where given, it reads once, few, many or a size class.

DNA: TGTGCCAGCAGTTTAATCGCAGGGGCGCTCACTGAAGCTTTCTTT; CDR3: CASSLIAGALTEAFF; J: TRBJ1-1; size: NA; D: NA; length: 15; V: TRBV27
DNA: TGTGCCAGCAGCTTAGTCCCAGGGGGCGCGGCGGGGCCCCAGCATTTT; CDR3: CASSLVPGGAAGPQHF; J: TRBJ1-5; size: NA; D: TRBD1; length: 16; V: TRBV11-2
DNA: TGTGCCAGCAGATTAGCGGAGAACACCGGGGAGCTGTTTTTT; CDR3: CASRLAENTGELFF; J: TRBJ2-2; size: NA; D: NA; length: 14; V: TRBV6-5
DNA: TGTGCCAGCAGTTACTCGGCTAGCGGGAGGCAGGGGTTCTTC; CDR3: CASSYSASGRQGFF; J: TRBJ2-1; size: NA; D: TRBD2; length: 14; V: TRBV6-2/TRBV6-3
DNA: TGTGCCATTATGGGACAGTTACAAGAGACCCAGTACTTC; CDR3: CAIMGQLQETQYF; J: TRBJ2-5; size: NA; D: TRBD1; length: 13; V: TRBV10-3
DNA: TGTGCCAGCTCACTAGACAGAAATCAGCCCCAGCATTTT; CDR3: CASSLDRNQPQHF; J: TRBJ1-5; size: NA; D: NA; length: 13; V: TRBV18
DNA: TGTGCCAGCAGTTACTCGGGACAGGGAGGCGGGGAGCTGTTTTTT; CDR3: CASSYSGQGGGELFF; J: TRBJ2-2; size: NA; D: TRBD1; length: 15; V: TRBV6-6
DNA: TGCAGTGCTAGTCAGAACTATGGCTACACCTTC; CDR3: CSASQNYGYTF; J: TRBJ1-2; size: NA; D: NA; length: 11; V: TRBV20-1
DNA: TGTGCCAGCAGCTCGCAAGAGACCCAGTACTTC; CDR3: CASSSQETQYF; J: TRBJ2-5; size: NA; D: NA; length: 11; V: TRBV5-4
DNA: TGTGCCAGCAGCCGCCAGGGACTAGCGGAGTTCACCGGGGAGCTGTTTTTT; CDR3: CASSRQGLAEFTGELFF; J: TRBJ2-2; size: NA; D: TRBD2; length: 17; V: TRBV7-9
DNA: TGTGCCAGCAGCCACCTGACAGGGGACACTGAAGCTTTCTTT; CDR3: CASSHLTGDTEAFF; J: TRBJ1-1; size: NA; D: TRBD1; length: 14; V: TRBV3-1/TRBV3-2
DNA: TGTGCCAGCAGTACTAACAGGGACCGACATGGCTACACCTTC; CDR3: CASSTNRDRHGYTF; J: TRBJ1-2; size: NA; D: NA; length: 14; V: TRBV6-5
DNA: TGTGCCAGCAGCTCCCCCCCTAACTACAATGAGCAGTTCTTC; CDR3: CASSSPPNYNEQFF; J: TRBJ2-1; size: NA; D: NA; length: 14; V: TRBV7-2
DNA: TGTGCCAGCAGTTACCGAGAGGTGAACACTGAAGCTTTCTTT; CDR3: CASSYREVNTEAFF; J: TRBJ1-1; size: NA; D: NA; length: 14; V: TRBV5-6
DNA: TGTGCCAGCAGCCTAACTAGCGGGGGGGCCCATGAGCAGTTCTTC; CDR3: CASSLTSGGAHEQFF; J: TRBJ2-1; size: once; D: TRBD2; length: 15; V: TRBV9
DNA: TGTGCCAGCAGCTTGGAACAGGGTAGTTCCTACGAGCAGTACTTC; CDR3: CASSLEQGSSYEQYF; J: TRBJ2-7; size: NA; D: NA; length: 15; V: TRBV5-4
DNA: TGTGCCAGCAGCTGGACAGGGGGCGCAATGAACAATGAGCAGTTCTTC; CDR3: CASSWTGGAMNNEQFF; J: TRBJ2-1; size: once; D: TRBD1; length: 16; V: TRBV5-4
DNA: TGTGCCAGCAGTTATAGCGGTCTGGGCTATGAGCAGTTCTTC; CDR3: CASSYSGLGYEQFF; J: TRBJ2-1; size: once; D: NA; length: 14; V: TRBV6-2/TRBV6-3
DNA: TGTGCCAGCAGTCCAGACAGGGGGCCGTATAATTCACCCCTCCACTTT; CDR3: CASSPDRGPYNSPLHF; J: TRBJ1-6; size: NA; D: TRBD1; length: 16; V: TRBV28
DNA: TGCGCCAGCAGCCGGCGCGGGCCTCTGGGGACTGAAGCTTTCTTT; CDR3: CASSRRGPLGTEAFF; J: TRBJ1-1; size: NA; D: NA; length: 15; V: TRBV4-1
DNA: TGCAGTGCTAGTTTGGGACAGGGAAGGTACGAGCAGTACTTC; CDR3: CSASLGQGRYEQYF; J: TRBJ2-7; size: NA; D: TRBD1; length: 14; V: TRBV20-1
DNA: TGTGCCAGTAGTATACCCGGGGGGGCCTACAATGAGCAGTTCTTC; CDR3: CASSIPGGAYNEQFF; J: TRBJ2-1; size: NA; D: TRBD2; length: 15; V: TRBV19
DNA: TGTGCCAGCAGCCCAGGGGCTAGCGGGAGCACAGATACGCAGTATTTT; CDR3: CASSPGASGSTDTQYF; J: TRBJ2-3; size: NA; D: TRBD2; length: 16; V: TRBV14
DNA: TGCAGCGTTGCACAGGGGGACTATGGCTACACCTTC; CDR3: CSVAQGDYGYTF; J: TRBJ1-2; size: NA; D: TRBD1; length: 12; V: TRBV29-1
DNA: TGCGCCAGCTCACAGCGGTTAGGAGATGAAAAACTGTTTTTT; CDR3: CASSQRLGDEKLFF; J: TRBJ1-4; size: NA; D: NA; length: 14; V: TRBV10-1
DNA: TGTGCCAGCAGCCAGACACGTAGCTATGGCTACACCTTC; CDR3: CASSQTRSYGYTF; J: TRBJ1-2; size: NA; D: NA; length: 13; V: TRBV7-9
DNA: TGTGCCAGCGGCGACACCAGCAATCAGCCCCAGCATTTT; CDR3: CASGDTSNQPQHF; J: TRBJ1-5; size: NA; D: NA; length: 13; V: TRBV3-1/TRBV3-2
DNA: TGTGCCAGCAGTTTACTTAGTGGGGCTCGAACCTTAAACAATGAGCAGTTCTTC; CDR3: CASSLLSGARTLNNEQFF; J: TRBJ2-1; size: NA; D: NA; length: 18; V: TRBV27
DNA: TGTGCCAGCAGTACAGGGGGCGGCAACACTGAAGCTTTCTTT; CDR3: CASSTGGGNTEAFF; J: TRBJ1-1; size: NA; D: TRBD1; length: 14; V: TRBV6-5
DNA: TGTGCCAGCAGTTTTCCCGGGAACTATGGCTACACCTTC; CDR3: CASSFPGNYGYTF; J: TRBJ1-2; size: once; D: NA; length: 13; V: TRBV12-3/TRBV12-4
DNA: TGTGCCATCAGAGGGACAGGGGGTCAGCCCCAGCATTTT; CDR3: CAIRGTGGQPQHF; J: TRBJ1-5; size: NA; D: TRBD1; length: 13; V: TRBV10-3
DNA: TGTGCCAGCAGCTTAGCGCATTCCCCCGGCGGGGAGCTGTTTTTT; CDR3: CASSLAHSPGGELFF; J: TRBJ2-2; size: NA; D: NA; length: 15; V: TRBV7-2
DNA: TGTGCCAGCAGCCCAATCCGGGACAGGGGGGCTCCGATCTATGGCTACACCTTC; CDR3: CASSPIRDRGAPIYGYTF; J: TRBJ1-2; size: NA; D: TRBD1; length: 18; V: TRBV14
DNA: TGTGCCAGCAGGTTTGATGGAGGCACTGAAGCTTTCTTT; CDR3: CASRFDGGTEAFF; J: TRBJ1-1; size: NA; D: NA; length: 13; V: TRBV6-5
DNA: TGTGCCAGCTCACCGATAGGGGATCAGCCCCAGCATTTT; CDR3: CASSPIGDQPQHF; J: TRBJ1-5; size: NA; D: NA; length: 13; V: TRBV18
DNA: TGTGCCAGCAGAGTGGGCGGAGGGAATTCACCCCTCCACTTT; CDR3: CASRVGGGNSPLHF; J: TRBJ1-6; size: NA; D: NA; length: 14; V: TRBV28
DNA: TGTGCCAGCAAATTAGACGGGGGAAATTCACCCCTCCACTTT; CDR3: CASKLDGGNSPLHF; J: TRBJ1-6; size: once; D: NA; length: 14; V: TRBV6-1
DNA: TGCGCCAGCAGCTTGGTCTCCGGACAGACTGTGAACACTGAAGCTTTCTTT; CDR3: CASSLVSGQTVNTEAFF; J: TRBJ1-1; size: NA; D: NA; length: 17; V: TRBV5-1
DNA: TGTGCCAGCAGCCCAGGGGGCAGGAACACCGGGGAGCTGTTTTTT; CDR3: CASSPGGRNTGELFF; J: TRBJ2-2; size: NA; D: TRBD1; length: 15; V: TRBV11-3
DNA: TGTGCCAGCAGCCAAGAGGGAGGTAGCAATCAGCCCCAGCATTTT; CDR3: CASSQEGGSNQPQHF; J: TRBJ1-5; size: NA; D: NA; length: 15; V: TRBV3-1/TRBV3-2
DNA: TGTGCCAGCAGTGAAGGGAAGGGTTTGGTCAGGGCTAGCAATCAGCCCCAGCATTTT; CDR3: CASSEGKGLVRASNQPQHF; J: TRBJ1-5; size: NA; D: NA; length: 19; V: TRBV2
DNA: TGCAGCGCTAATTGGGGGGGATACGAGCAGTACTTC; CDR3: CSANWGGYEQYF; J: TRBJ2-7; size: NA; D: TRBD2; length: 12; V: TRBV29-1
DNA: TGTGCCACCAGCAGAGATTACGGGGGTTCGAGCAATCAGCCCCAGCATTTT; CDR3: CATSRDYGGSSNQPQHF; J: TRBJ1-5; size: NA; D: NA; length: 17; V: TRBV15
DNA: TGCAGCGGTACGTCGGGCTCCTACAATGAGCAGTTCTTC; CDR3: CSGTSGSYNEQFF; J: TRBJ2-1; size: NA; D: NA; length: 13; V: TRBV29-1
DNA: TGTGCCAGCAGCTTTGCGGGGGGCGAACCCACAGATACGCAGTATTTT; CDR3: CASSFAGGEPTDTQYF; J: TRBJ2-3; size: NA; D: TRBD2; length: 16; V: TRBV11-2
DNA: TGTGCCATCAGTGAGTCGACAGGACTGAACTATGGCTACACCTTC; CDR3: CAISESTGLNYGYTF; J: TRBJ1-2; size: NA; D: NA; length: 15; V: TRBV10-3
DNA: TGTGCCAGCAGTTGGGGGACTTATAATTCACCCCTCCACTTT; CDR3: CASSWGTYNSPLHF; J: TRBJ1-6; size: NA; D: NA; length: 14; V: TRBV27
DNA: TGTGCCAGCAGCCCGGCCCAGCGGGGCTACACCTTC; CDR3: CASSPAQRGYTF; J: TRBJ1-2; size: NA; D: NA; length: 12; V: TRBV5-6
DNA: TGTGCCAGCAGTCCCCCATGGGGGGGCCCGGCGGAGACCCAGTACTTC; CDR3: CASSPPWGGPAETQYF; J: TRBJ2-5; size: NA; D: NA; length: 16; V: TRBV6-2/TRBV6-3
DNA: TGTGCCAGCTCAGGCAACTCCTACGAGCAGTACTTC; CDR3: CASSGNSYEQYF; J: TRBJ2-7; size: NA; D: NA; length: 12; V: TRBV11-2
DNA: TGTGCCAGCAGCTTGGGCGGGGTTGGCTACACCTTC; CDR3: CASSLGGVGYTF; J: TRBJ1-2; size: NA; D: NA; length: 12; V: TRBV5-6
DNA: TGTGCCAGCAGTGACTATTCAGGGGTTGAGTCACCCCTCCACTTT; CDR3: CASSDYSGVESPLHF; J: TRBJ1-6; size: NA; D: NA; length: 15; V: TRBV6-4
DNA: TGTGCCAGCAGCTTAGCGGGACAGGGAATCTCCTACAATGAGCAGTTCTTC; CDR3: CASSLAGQGISYNEQFF; J: TRBJ2-1; size: NA; D: TRBD1; length: 17; V: TRBV7-9
DNA: TGTGCCAGCAGCTTAGGGGCCAGCTCCTACGAGCAGTACTTC; CDR3: CASSLGASSYEQYF; J: TRBJ2-7; size: once; D: NA; length: 14; V: TRBV11-3